These T cell receptor beta chains were read from a single sample in a study of cytomegalovirus exposure and HLA in healthy donors. Produced via immunoSEQ multiplex PCR; TCRdb's table is partial and in-frame only. The data hold 130,000 to 150,000 clones, with under 80% observed a single time. Input material: PBMCs. These TCRs come from a male donor in good health and CMV-seronegative. Both conserved end residues are part of each CDR3. Fields, in order: CDR3 DNA, CDR3 protein, J gene, V gene, CDR3 length, D gene, clone size. A D gene is named only where the DNA matches it firmly. A row's size may be missing; if present it is once, few, many or a size class.

cdr3_nt: TGTGCCAGCAGTACCCGACAGGGGAGGAACACTGAAGCTTTCTTT; cdr3_aa: CASSTRQGRNTEAFF; j_call: TRBJ1-1; v_call: TRBV6-1; cdr3_length: 15; d_call: TRBD1; clone_size: .
cdr3_nt: TGTGCCTGGAGTATAGGACACAACACTGAAGCTTTCTTT; cdr3_aa: CAWSIGHNTEAFF; j_call: TRBJ1-1; v_call: TRBV30; cdr3_length: 13; d_call: .; clone_size: .
cdr3_nt: TGTGCCAGCAGGACAGGGGAACAAAACACTGAAGCTTTCTTT; cdr3_aa: CASRTGEQNTEAFF; j_call: TRBJ1-1; v_call: TRBV7-6; cdr3_length: 14; d_call: TRBD1; clone_size: .
cdr3_nt: TGTGCCAGCAGCTCAGAGGAGGCCCGAGAGACCCAGTACTTC; cdr3_aa: CASSSEEARETQYF; j_call: TRBJ2-5; v_call: TRBV7-9; cdr3_length: 14; d_call: .; clone_size: .
cdr3_nt: TGTGCCAGCAGGTTAGGACAGGGGGCAAACTATGGCTACACCTTC; cdr3_aa: CASRLGQGANYGYTF; j_call: TRBJ1-2; v_call: TRBV2; cdr3_length: 15; d_call: TRBD1; clone_size: .
cdr3_nt: TGTGCCAGCAGCTTAGGTGGCGGAGACTATGGCTACACCTTC; cdr3_aa: CASSLGGGDYGYTF; j_call: TRBJ1-2; v_call: TRBV7-9; cdr3_length: 14; d_call: .; clone_size: .
cdr3_nt: TGTGCCAGCAGTCTTGAGATCGGGGGTTCGGAGACCCAGTACTTC; cdr3_aa: CASSLEIGGSETQYF; j_call: TRBJ2-5; v_call: TRBV6-1; cdr3_length: 15; d_call: .; clone_size: .
cdr3_nt: TGTGCCTGGAGTGATGGGGGGACAGGTTCTTACGAGCAGTACTTC; cdr3_aa: CAWSDGGTGSYEQYF; j_call: TRBJ2-7; v_call: TRBV30; cdr3_length: 15; d_call: TRBD1; clone_size: .
cdr3_nt: TGTGCCAGCAGTTTAGGTGCGAGCTACGAGCAGTACTTC; cdr3_aa: CASSLGASYEQYF; j_call: TRBJ2-7; v_call: TRBV27; cdr3_length: 13; d_call: .; clone_size: .
cdr3_nt: TGTGCCAGCTCACCGGTTCCTACCCTAGGCTATGGCTACACCTTC; cdr3_aa: CASSPVPTLGYGYTF; j_call: TRBJ1-2; v_call: TRBV18; cdr3_length: 15; d_call: .; clone_size: .
cdr3_nt: TGTGCCAGCAGCCAAGAGGTCAGGGGGCCGGGGTACCAAGAGACCCAGTACTTC; cdr3_aa: CASSQEVRGPGYQETQYF; j_call: TRBJ2-5; v_call: TRBV14; cdr3_length: 18; d_call: TRBD1; clone_size: .
cdr3_nt: TGTGCCGGAGGGAGAGGGGACTATGGCTACACCTTC; cdr3_aa: CAGGRGDYGYTF; j_call: TRBJ1-2; v_call: TRBV2; cdr3_length: 12; d_call: .; clone_size: .
cdr3_nt: TGTGCCAGCAGCGACCTAGCGGGAAATGCCTACGAGCAGTACTTC; cdr3_aa: CASSDLAGNAYEQYF; j_call: TRBJ2-7; v_call: TRBV5-5; cdr3_length: 15; d_call: TRBD2; clone_size: .
cdr3_nt: TGCAGCGTTGAGACCCCAGGGTCGCCGGGCGAGCAGTACTTC; cdr3_aa: CSVETPGSPGEQYF; j_call: TRBJ2-7; v_call: TRBV29-1; cdr3_length: 14; d_call: .; clone_size: .
cdr3_nt: TGTGCCAGCAGCCCACCCTATCTAGCGGGAGTCGTCCACGAGCAGTACTTC; cdr3_aa: CASSPPYLAGVVHEQYF; j_call: TRBJ2-7; v_call: TRBV7-2; cdr3_length: 17; d_call: TRBD2; clone_size: few
cdr3_nt: TGCGCCAGCAGCTTGGCCCAAGGGGGAGCCAACTATGGCTACACCTTC; cdr3_aa: CASSLAQGGANYGYTF; j_call: TRBJ1-2; v_call: TRBV5-1; cdr3_length: 16; d_call: .; clone_size: .
cdr3_nt: TGTGCCAGCAGCGAGATAGTAACTCCAGCGGGCGGTGGTGTTGAGCAGTTCTTC; cdr3_aa: CASSEIVTPAGGGVEQFF; j_call: TRBJ2-1; v_call: TRBV7-3; cdr3_length: 18; d_call: .; clone_size: few
cdr3_nt: TGTGCCAGCATCTCAACTAGCGGGGGAGACACCGGGGAGCTGTTTTTT; cdr3_aa: CASISTSGGDTGELFF; j_call: TRBJ2-2; v_call: TRBV6-6; cdr3_length: 16; d_call: TRBD2; clone_size: .
cdr3_nt: TGTGCCAGCGGTCAGGGGGGACAGTTCTTC; cdr3_aa: CASGQGGQFF; j_call: TRBJ2-1; v_call: TRBV21-1; cdr3_length: 10; d_call: .; clone_size: once
cdr3_nt: TGTGCCAGCAGCCAAGTTATGAGTAACACGCAGTATTTT; cdr3_aa: CASSQVMSNTQYF; j_call: TRBJ2-3; v_call: TRBV4-2; cdr3_length: 13; d_call: .; clone_size: .
cdr3_nt: TGTTCCAGCAGTCTCAGGACATTTTACACAACTAATGAAAAACTGTTTTTT; cdr3_aa: CSSSLRTFYTTNEKLFF; j_call: TRBJ1-4; v_call: TRBV7-9; cdr3_length: 17; d_call: .; clone_size: .
cdr3_nt: TGTGCCAGCAGCGTCGGGACAGGGGGCGGGGATGAAAAACTGTTTTTT; cdr3_aa: CASSVGTGGGDEKLFF; j_call: TRBJ1-4; v_call: TRBV9; cdr3_length: 16; d_call: TRBD1; clone_size: .
cdr3_nt: TGCGCCAGCATCCCGTCTAGCGGGAGGAATGAGCAGTTCTTC; cdr3_aa: CASIPSSGRNEQFF; j_call: TRBJ2-1; v_call: TRBV5-1; cdr3_length: 14; d_call: TRBD2; clone_size: once
cdr3_nt: TGTGCCAGCAGCGTAGGGCCGACCATCAGGGGAGGGGATTCACCCCTCCACTTT; cdr3_aa: CASSVGPTIRGGDSPLHF; j_call: TRBJ1-6; v_call: TRBV9; cdr3_length: 18; d_call: .; clone_size: .
cdr3_nt: TGTGCCAGCAGTGAGGGCAACTATGGCTACACCTTC; cdr3_aa: CASSEGNYGYTF; j_call: TRBJ1-2; v_call: TRBV25-1; cdr3_length: 12; d_call: .; clone_size: .
cdr3_nt: TGTGCCTCCAATCAGGGATATAGCGGGGGGTTAGCAGATACGCAGTATTTT; cdr3_aa: CASNQGYSGGLADTQYF; j_call: TRBJ2-3; v_call: TRBV30; cdr3_length: 17; d_call: TRBD2; clone_size: .
cdr3_nt: TGTGCCAGCCTGCTAGGGACAGCGAAAGGAGGCTACACCTTC; cdr3_aa: CASLLGTAKGGYTF; j_call: TRBJ1-2; v_call: TRBV6-6; cdr3_length: 14; d_call: TRBD1; clone_size: .
cdr3_nt: TGTGCCAGCAGTATCACAGGGCATGGAGCCAATGAGCAGTTCTTC; cdr3_aa: CASSITGHGANEQFF; j_call: TRBJ2-1; v_call: TRBV27; cdr3_length: 15; d_call: .; clone_size: .
cdr3_nt: TGTGCCAGCAGCTTAGTGAGGGAAAGGGACACTGAAGCTTTCTTT; cdr3_aa: CASSLVRERDTEAFF; j_call: TRBJ1-1; v_call: TRBV11-2; cdr3_length: 15; d_call: .; clone_size: few
cdr3_nt: TGTGCCAGCAGTCCCCCGAGGCAGGGGAACACTGAAGCTTTCTTT; cdr3_aa: CASSPPRQGNTEAFF; j_call: TRBJ1-1; v_call: TRBV27; cdr3_length: 15; d_call: .; clone_size: .
cdr3_nt: TGTGCCAGTAGTATGGGGGGGAGCGGCACCGGGGAGCTGTTTTTT; cdr3_aa: CASSMGGSGTGELFF; j_call: TRBJ2-2; v_call: TRBV19; cdr3_length: 15; d_call: TRBD2; clone_size: .
cdr3_nt: TGTGCTAGTGGTCCGGACAGGGGACCTAGCACAGATACGCAGTATTTT; cdr3_aa: CASGPDRGPSTDTQYF; j_call: TRBJ2-3; v_call: TRBV12-5; cdr3_length: 16; d_call: TRBD1; clone_size: .
cdr3_nt: TGTGCCAGTAGTATGTCTCTGGTTTTGGAGGGTTTCCACGAGCAGTACTTC; cdr3_aa: CASSMSLVLEGFHEQYF; j_call: TRBJ2-7; v_call: TRBV19; cdr3_length: 17; d_call: .; clone_size: .
cdr3_nt: TGTGCCAGCAGTCGGACAGGGACGAACACTGAAGCTTTCTTT; cdr3_aa: CASSRTGTNTEAFF; j_call: TRBJ1-1; v_call: TRBV6-5; cdr3_length: 14; d_call: TRBD1; clone_size: once
cdr3_nt: TGTGCCAGTAGTGCCGGGACTTACACCGGGGAGCTGTTTTTT; cdr3_aa: CASSAGTYTGELFF; j_call: TRBJ2-2; v_call: TRBV19; cdr3_length: 14; d_call: .; clone_size: few
cdr3_nt: TGTGCCAGCAGCCCGAACAGGGGGCGCTCCCAAACTAATGAAAAACTGTTTTTT; cdr3_aa: CASSPNRGRSQTNEKLFF; j_call: TRBJ1-4; v_call: TRBV7-2; cdr3_length: 18; d_call: TRBD1; clone_size: .
cdr3_nt: TGCAGCGTGGGGACAGGGGTAGGCGAGCAGTACTTC; cdr3_aa: CSVGTGVGEQYF; j_call: TRBJ2-7; v_call: TRBV29-1; cdr3_length: 12; d_call: TRBD1; clone_size: .
cdr3_nt: TGCGCCAGCAGCTTGACCGGGACAGGAGATTACAATGAGCAGTTCTTC; cdr3_aa: CASSLTGTGDYNEQFF; j_call: TRBJ2-1; v_call: TRBV5-1; cdr3_length: 16; d_call: TRBD1; clone_size: .
cdr3_nt: TGTGCCAGCAGTTACCCGACAGGGCCCCCCCAGCCCCAGCATTTT; cdr3_aa: CASSYPTGPPQPQHF; j_call: TRBJ1-5; v_call: TRBV6-6; cdr3_length: 15; d_call: TRBD1; clone_size: .
cdr3_nt: TGTGCCAGCAGCTTTAGACAGGGCTACACCGGGGAGCTGTTTTTT; cdr3_aa: CASSFRQGYTGELFF; j_call: TRBJ2-2; v_call: TRBV7-2; cdr3_length: 15; d_call: TRBD1; clone_size: .
cdr3_nt: TGTGCCAGCTCACAGAAAGAGGGGGATACGGGCTACACCTTC; cdr3_aa: CASSQKEGDTGYTF; j_call: TRBJ1-2; v_call: TRBV18; cdr3_length: 14; d_call: .; clone_size: .